This T cell receptor beta chain emerged from a study of blood T cell repertoires in COVID-19. Germline V CDR1 and CDR2: SGHTS, YDEGEE. There are 15 residues in the CDR3. V gave up 3 bases and J gave up 2 bases, with 13 bases separating them. The data were produced by immunoSEQ multiplex PCR, yet TCRdb's version contains in-frame clones alone and is incomplete. In the table there are approximately 20,000 clones, around three quarters of which are singletons. V is TRBV5-8 and J is TRBJ2-3; possibly TRBD2 for D (6 bases). This sequence originates from a man between 60 and 75 years old with active COVID-19. The sample comprised peripheral blood. CDR3 sequence: CASSYSGDATDTQYF. The CDR3 DNA is TGTGCCAGCAGCTACTCGGGGGATGCCACAGATACGCAGTATTTT.